This T cell receptor (beta chain) was documented in a study of cytomegalovirus exposure and HLA in healthy donors. General study results and limits: Later work showed greater clonal expansion in HLA-associated TCR beta chains than in equally common others. In terms of immune exposure information, only CMV serostatus was available.

At the time of sampling, donors were nominally healthy, though unrecorded immune exposures were likely. 13 Jbeta primers and 60 Vbeta primers were used for the PCR. This table comes from immunoSEQ multiplex PCR, and its TCRdb copy is limited to in-frame clones, with some not included. Of 200,000 or so clones in the sample, roughly 84% are singletons; the top ten hold 0.2% to 0.3%. Regarding this clone: What it recognizes is unknown.

This CDR3 spans 17 amino acids. V lost 2 bases, J lost 4 bases, and 10 bases stayed unmatched. Germline values: CDR1 SGDLS, CDR2 YYNGEE. The V gene is TRBV9, the J gene TRBJ2-1; 9 bases agree with TRBD2. The receptor's source is a boy aged 5-17 years in good health and CMV-seronegative. Sequencing input: PBMCs. The CDR3 DNA reads TGTGCCAGCAGCGTTTCCCCTAGCGGGGACAATTACAATGAGCAGTTCTTC. As protein: CASSVSPSGDNYNEQFF.